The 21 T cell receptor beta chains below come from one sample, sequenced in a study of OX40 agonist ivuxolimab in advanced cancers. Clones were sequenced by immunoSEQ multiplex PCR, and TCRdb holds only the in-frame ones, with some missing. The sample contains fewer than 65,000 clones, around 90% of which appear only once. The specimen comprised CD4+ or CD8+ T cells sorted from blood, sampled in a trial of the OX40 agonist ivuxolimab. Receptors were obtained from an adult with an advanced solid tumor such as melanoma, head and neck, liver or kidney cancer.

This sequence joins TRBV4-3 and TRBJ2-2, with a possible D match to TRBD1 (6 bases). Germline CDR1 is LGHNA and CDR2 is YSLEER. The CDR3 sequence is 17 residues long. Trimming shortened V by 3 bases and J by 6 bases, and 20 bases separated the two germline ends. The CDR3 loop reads CASSQSTGNPSAGELFF. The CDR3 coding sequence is TGCGCCAGCAGCCAGAGCACAGGGAACCCGAGTGCCGGGGAGCTGTTTTTT.

This chain's CDR3 is CAWSLGDADTQYF. The CDR3 nucleotides are TGTGCCTGGAGTTTGGGAGACGCAGATACGCAGTATTTT. The chain recombines TRBV30 with TRBJ2-3, with TRBD2 as a possible D gene (5 bases). Germline loops: CDR1 GTSNPN, CDR2 SVGIG (reference sequence). V was clipped by 2 bases and J by 4 bases, with 10 bases between them. CDR3 length equals 13 residues.

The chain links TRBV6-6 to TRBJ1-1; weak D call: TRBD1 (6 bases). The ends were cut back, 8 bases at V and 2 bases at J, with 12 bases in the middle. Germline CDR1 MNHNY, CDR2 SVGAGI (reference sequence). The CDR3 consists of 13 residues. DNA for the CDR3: TGTGCCAGCGGCCAGGGGATAAACACTGAAGCTTTCTTT. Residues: CASGQGINTEAFF.

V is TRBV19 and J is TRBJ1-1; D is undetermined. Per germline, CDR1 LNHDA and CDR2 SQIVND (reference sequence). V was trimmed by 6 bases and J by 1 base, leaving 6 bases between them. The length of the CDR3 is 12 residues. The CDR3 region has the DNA TGTGCCAGTAGGCTGGGGAACACTGAAGCTTTCTTT. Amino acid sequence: CASRLGNTEAFF.

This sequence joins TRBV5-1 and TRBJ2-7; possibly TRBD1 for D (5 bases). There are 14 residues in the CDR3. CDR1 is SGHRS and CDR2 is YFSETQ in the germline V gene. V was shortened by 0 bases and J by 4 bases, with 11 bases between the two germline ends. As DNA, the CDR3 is TGCGCCAGCAGCTTGGCATGGGGCAGTTACGAGCAGTACTTC. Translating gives CASSLAWGSYEQYF.

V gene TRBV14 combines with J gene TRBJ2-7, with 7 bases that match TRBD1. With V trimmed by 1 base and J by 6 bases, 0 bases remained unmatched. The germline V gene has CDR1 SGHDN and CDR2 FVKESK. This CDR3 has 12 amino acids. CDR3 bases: TGTGCCAGCAGCCAAGGACAGGGCGAGCAGTACTTC. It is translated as CASSQGQGEQYF.

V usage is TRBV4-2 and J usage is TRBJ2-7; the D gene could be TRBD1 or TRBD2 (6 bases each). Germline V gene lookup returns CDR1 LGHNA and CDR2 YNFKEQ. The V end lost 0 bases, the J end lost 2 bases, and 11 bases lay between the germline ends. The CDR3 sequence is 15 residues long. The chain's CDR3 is CASSQDRGGPYEQYF. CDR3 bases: TGTGCCAGCAGCCAAGACAGGGGAGGCCCCTACGAGCAGTACTTC.

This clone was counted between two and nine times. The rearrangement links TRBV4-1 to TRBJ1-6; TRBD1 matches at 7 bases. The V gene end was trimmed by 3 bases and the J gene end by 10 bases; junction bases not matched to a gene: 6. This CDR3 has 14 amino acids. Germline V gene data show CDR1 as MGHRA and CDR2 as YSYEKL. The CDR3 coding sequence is TGCGCCAGCAGCCAGCCGCTACAGGGGTCACCCCTCCACTTT. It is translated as CASSQPLQGSPLHF.

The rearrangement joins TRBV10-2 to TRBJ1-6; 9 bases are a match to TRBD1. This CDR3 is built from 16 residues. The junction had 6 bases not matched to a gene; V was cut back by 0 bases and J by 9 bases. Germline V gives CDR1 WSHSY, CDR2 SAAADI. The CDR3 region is CASSESVTGGGSPLHF. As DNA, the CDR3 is TGCGCCAGCAGTGAGTCTGTTACAGGGGGCGGTTCACCCCTCCACTTT.

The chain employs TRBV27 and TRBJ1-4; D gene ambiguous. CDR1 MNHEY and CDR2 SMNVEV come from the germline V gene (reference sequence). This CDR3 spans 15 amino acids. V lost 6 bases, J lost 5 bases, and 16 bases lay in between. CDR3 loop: CASSPRSRANEKLFF. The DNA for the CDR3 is TGTGCCAGCAGCCCTAGAAGTAGAGCAAATGAAAAACTGTTTTTT. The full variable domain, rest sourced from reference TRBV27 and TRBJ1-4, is EAQVTQNPRYLITVTGKKLTVTCSQNMNHEYMSWYRQDPGLGLRQIYYSMNVEVTDKGDVPEGYKVSRKEKRNFPLILESPSPNQTSLYFCASSPRSRANEKLFFGSGTQLSVL.

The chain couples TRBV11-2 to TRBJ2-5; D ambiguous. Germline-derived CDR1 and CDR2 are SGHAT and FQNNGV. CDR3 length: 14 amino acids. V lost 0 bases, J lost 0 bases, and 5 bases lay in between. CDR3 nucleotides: TGTGCCAGCAGCTTAGACTCATACCAAGAGACCCAGTACTTC. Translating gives CASSLDSYQETQYF. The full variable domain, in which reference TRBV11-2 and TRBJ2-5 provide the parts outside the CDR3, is EAGVAQSPRYKIIEKRQSVAFWCNPISGHATLYWYQQILGQGPKLLIQFQNNGVVDDSQLPKDRFSAERLKGVDSTLKIQPAKLEDSAVYLCASSLDSYQETQYFGPGTRLLVL.

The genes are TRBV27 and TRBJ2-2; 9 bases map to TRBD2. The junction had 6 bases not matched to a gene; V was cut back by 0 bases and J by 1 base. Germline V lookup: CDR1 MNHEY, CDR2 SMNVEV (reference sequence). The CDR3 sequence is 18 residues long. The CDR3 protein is CASSLSVLREGNTGELFF. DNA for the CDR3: TGTGCCAGCAGTTTATCAGTTTTGCGGGAGGGGAACACCGGGGAGCTGTTTTTT.

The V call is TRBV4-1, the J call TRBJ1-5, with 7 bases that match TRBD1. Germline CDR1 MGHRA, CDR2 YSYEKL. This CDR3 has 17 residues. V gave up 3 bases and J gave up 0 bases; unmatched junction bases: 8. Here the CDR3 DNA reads TGCGCCAGCAGCCACCACGGCAGGGGGGGTAGCAATCAGCCCCAGCATTTT. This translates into CASSHHGRGGSNQPQHF.

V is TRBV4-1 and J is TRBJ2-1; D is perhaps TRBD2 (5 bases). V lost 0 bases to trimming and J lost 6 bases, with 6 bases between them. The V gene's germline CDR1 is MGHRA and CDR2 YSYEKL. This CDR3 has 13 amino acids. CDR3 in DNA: TGCGCCAGCAGCCAAGAGCGGGCCAATGAGCAGTTCTTC. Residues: CASSQERANEQFF.

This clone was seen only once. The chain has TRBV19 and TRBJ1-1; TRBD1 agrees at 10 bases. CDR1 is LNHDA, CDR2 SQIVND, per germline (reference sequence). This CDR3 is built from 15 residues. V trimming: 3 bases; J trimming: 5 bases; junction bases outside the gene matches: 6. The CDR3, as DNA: TGTGCCAGTAGTATTGGAGGGACAGGGGTTACTGAAGCTTTCTTT. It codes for CASSIGGTGVTEAFF. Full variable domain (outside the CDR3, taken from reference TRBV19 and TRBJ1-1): DGGITQSPKYLFRKEGQNVTLSCEQNLNHDAMYWYRQDPGQGLRLIYYSQIVNDFQKGDIAEGYSVSREKKESFPLTVTSAQKNPTAFYLCASSIGGTGVTEAFFGQGTRLTVV.

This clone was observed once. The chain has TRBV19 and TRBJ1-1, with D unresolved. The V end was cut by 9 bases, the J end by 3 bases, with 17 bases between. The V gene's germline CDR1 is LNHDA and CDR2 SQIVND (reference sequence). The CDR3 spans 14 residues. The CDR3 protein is CASRTDLGDTEAFF. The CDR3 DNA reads TGTGCCAGCCGAACCGATCTTGGGGACACTGAAGCTTTCTTT.

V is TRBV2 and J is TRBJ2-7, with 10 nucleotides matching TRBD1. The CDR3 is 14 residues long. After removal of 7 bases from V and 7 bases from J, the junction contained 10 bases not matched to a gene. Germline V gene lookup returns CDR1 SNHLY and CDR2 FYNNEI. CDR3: CASTSGQGFWEQYF. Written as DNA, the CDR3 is TGTGCCAGCACGTCGGGACAGGGGTTTTGGGAGCAGTACTTC.

For the CDR3, the DNA is TGTGCCAGCAGTTACTCCCCGGCAGGTTCTGGAAACACCATATATTTT. This encodes CASSYSPAGSGNTIYF. This chain connects TRBV6-5 to TRBJ1-3, with no clear D. The V end was cut by 0 bases, the J end by 1 base, with 10 bases between. Per germline, CDR1 MNHEY and CDR2 SVGAGI. The CDR3 runs to 16 residues.

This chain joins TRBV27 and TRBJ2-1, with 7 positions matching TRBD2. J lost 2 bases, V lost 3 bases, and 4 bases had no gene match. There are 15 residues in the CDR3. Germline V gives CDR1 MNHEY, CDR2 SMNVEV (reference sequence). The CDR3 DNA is TGTGCCAGCAGTTTGGGGGGGGAGGCCTACAATGAGCAGTTCTTC. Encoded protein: CASSLGGEAYNEQFF.

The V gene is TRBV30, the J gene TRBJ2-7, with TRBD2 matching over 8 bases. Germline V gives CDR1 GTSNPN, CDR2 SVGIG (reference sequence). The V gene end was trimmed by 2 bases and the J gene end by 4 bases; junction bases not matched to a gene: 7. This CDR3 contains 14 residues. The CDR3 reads CAWSRASGSYEQYF. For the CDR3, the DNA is TGTGCCTGGAGTAGGGCTAGCGGGTCTTACGAGCAGTACTTC.

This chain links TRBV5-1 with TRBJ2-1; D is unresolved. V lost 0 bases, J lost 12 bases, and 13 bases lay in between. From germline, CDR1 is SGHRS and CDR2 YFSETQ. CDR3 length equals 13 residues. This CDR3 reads CASSLDGSNPQFF. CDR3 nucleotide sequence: TGCGCCAGCAGCTTGGACGGGTCCAACCCGCAGTTCTTC.